This T cell receptor (beta chain) comes out of a study of blood T cell repertoires in COVID-19. Study overall: Sites in the United States, Italy and Spain provided acute and convalescent COVID-19 samples. PBMCs, B-cell-depleted T cells, or T cells were the source of the cDNA or gDNA that made up the material.

Authors' processing steps: Amplification of reference gene primers was used by the study to estimate nucleated cell counts. The data were produced by immunoSEQ multiplex PCR, yet TCRdb's version contains in-frame clones alone and is incomplete. That table is the source of V, J and clone size, and D and trimming were worked out from the DNA. The sample has about 98,000 clones, approximately 79% seen once; the top ten hold 11%. The CDR3 has 12 residues. After removal of 4 bases from V and 11 bases from J, the junction contained 5 bases not matched to a gene. Germline V lookup: CDR1 SNHLY, CDR2 FYNNEI. This receptor was obtained from a man between 65 and 80 years old with active or convalescent COVID-19. The sample comprised peripheral blood. The chain carries TRBV2 and TRBJ2-5; TRBD1 matches 9 bases. This CDR3 is CASSADRGNQYF. In DNA, the CDR3 is TGTGCCAGCAGTGCGGACAGGGGAAATCAGTACTTC.